These 22 T cell receptor beta chains originate from one sample sequenced in a study of T cell responses to AZD1222 COVID-19 vaccine. Method: immunoSEQ multiplex PCR; TCRdb's copy keeps in-frame clones and lacks some. The sample has 50,000 to 75,000 clones, about 91% seen once. Specimen: peripheral blood, collected 28 days after the second AZD1222 dose. These receptors were obtained from an adult who received the AZD1222 COVID-19 vaccine.

This clone occurred a few times. This chain connects TRBV28 to TRBJ2-7; TRBD1 is a possible D gene (5 bases). Trimming stripped 3 bases from V and 6 bases from J, with 15 bases between. CDR1 and CDR2 (germline): MDHEN, SYDVKM. This CDR3 has 14 amino acids. The CDR3 nucleotides are TGTGCCAGCAGTTTGCGACAGCAAAACGCCGAGCAGTACTTC. It is translated as CASSLRQQNAEQYF.

The CDR3 reads CASSSNSFYNEQFF. CDR3 bases: TGTGCCAGCAGTTCGAACTCGTTTTACAATGAGCAGTTCTTC. The chain uses TRBV6-5 and TRBJ2-1, with D hard to call. With 4 bases removed from V and 4 bases from J, the gap between germline ends came to 11 bases. CDR1 and CDR2 from the germline V gene are MNHEY and SVGAGI. The CDR3 covers 14 residues.

The rearrangement links TRBV7-9 to TRBJ2-2; the match to TRBD2 covers 8 bases. The CDR3 loop spans 15 amino acids. The germline CDR1 and CDR2 sequences are SEHNR and FQNEAQ (reference sequence). V trimming: 6 bases; J trimming: 2 bases; junction bases outside the gene matches: 5. The CDR3 bases are TGTGCCAGCAGGACTAGCGTAAGAAACACCGGGGAGCTGTTTTTT. Translation gives CASRTSVRNTGELFF. Looking up the rest from reference TRBV7-9 and TRBJ2-2 gives the full variable domain: DTGVSQNPRHKITKRGQNVTFRCDPISEHNRLYWYRQTLGQGPEFLTYFQNEAQLEKSRLLSDRFSAERPKGSFSTLEIQRTEQGDSAMYLCASRTSVRNTGELFFGEGSRLTVL.

J is TRBJ2-5 and V is TRBV5-6; D uncertain. The CDR3 consists of 13 residues. With 3 bases removed from V and 5 bases from J, the gap between germline ends came to 11 bases. The germline V gene has CDR1 SGHDT and CDR2 YYEEEE. The DNA of the CDR3 is TGTGCCAGCAGCTATAGGCCACGGGAGACCCAGTACTTC. This gives the protein CASSYRPRETQYF. Using reference TRBV5-6 and TRBJ2-5 for the parts outside the CDR3, the full variable domain is DAGVTQSPTHLIKTRGQQVTLRCSPKSGHDTVSWYQQALGQGPQFIFQYYEEEERQRGNFPDRFSGHQFPNYSSELNVNALLLGDSALYLCASSYRPRETQYFGPGTRLLVL.

The chain has TRBV7-9 and TRBJ1-2, with 7 bases that match TRBD1. Losses at the gene ends were 2 bases for V and 5 bases for J; bases not matched to a gene: 8. Looked up from germline, CDR1 is SEHNR and CDR2 is FQNEAQ (reference sequence). The CDR3 loop spans 15 amino acids. CDR3 residues: CASSLSSTGDYGYTF. CDR3 nucleotides: TGTGCCAGCAGCTTATCCTCTACAGGGGATTATGGCTACACCTTC.

This clone was detected once. V gene TRBV5-6 combines with J gene TRBJ2-3; 11 bases line up with TRBD2. This CDR3 is 15 amino acids long. V was pared by 4 bases and J by 5 bases, with 6 bases of the junction left unmatched. The germline V gene encodes CDR1 SGHDT and CDR2 YYEEEE. The CDR3: CASSLGTSGGDTQYF. The CDR3 nucleotides read TGTGCCAGCAGCCTCGGGACTAGCGGTGGAGATACGCAGTATTTT.

The chain employs TRBV18 and TRBJ2-7; a possible D gene is TRBD2 (5 bases). V dropped 5 bases and J dropped 2 bases, with 13 bases sitting between them. CDR1 and CDR2 from the germline V gene are KGHSH and LQKENI. This CDR3 has 14 amino acids. As DNA, the CDR3 is TGTGCCAGCTCAATTTCAGAGGGCCCCTACGAGCAGTACTTC. It codes for CASSISEGPYEQYF.

V gene TRBV3-1 (or the pseudogene TRBV3-2) combines with J gene TRBJ2-7; D unresolved. CDR3 length: 13 amino acids. Germline CDR1 and CDR2: LGHDT and YNNKEL (reference sequence). V was pared by 0 bases and J by 2 bases, with 5 bases between. DNA of the CDR3: TGTGCCAGCAGCCAAGAAGGAGCCTACGAGCAGTACTTC. As protein: CASSQEGAYEQYF.

This chain connects TRBV30 to TRBJ1-4, with D possibly matching TRBD1 (5 bases). The CDR3 has 13 residues. Trimming took 8 bases from V and 8 from J, leaving 18 bases between them. Germline CDR1 GTSNPN, CDR2 SVGIG (reference sequence). CDR3 nucleotide sequence: TGTGCCGGACGGGGGTCGCAAGGGGAAAAACTGTTTTTT. It specifies CAGRGSQGEKLFF.

The chain is built from TRBV7-8 and TRBJ2-3; 7 bases agree with TRBD1. The germline gives CDR1 SGHVS, CDR2 FQNEAQ. The CDR3 sequence is 16 residues long. V shed 5 bases, J shed 1 base, and the junction held 9 bases outside the gene matches. CDR3 in amino acids: CASSPRQGIGTDTQYF. CDR3 bases: TGTGCCAGCAGCCCAAGACAGGGAATTGGCACAGATACGCAGTATTTT.

The chain employs TRBV21-1 and TRBJ1-2. TRBV21-1 is a pseudogene. The CDR3 sequence is 14 residues long. In DNA form, the CDR3 reads TGTGCCAGCAGCAAATCCAAGGACGCCTATGGCTACACCTTC. It encodes CASSKSKDAYGYTF.

The V gene is TRBV19, the J gene TRBJ1-5; tentative D call: TRBD1 (6 bases). V was trimmed by 5 bases and J by 11 bases, leaving 13 bases between them. Germline CDR1 reads LNHDA; CDR2 reads SQIVND (reference sequence). CDR3 length: 12 residues. CDR3 amino acids: CASSEGVLSQHF. For the CDR3, the DNA is TGTGCCAGTAGTGAGGGGGTTTTGTCCCAGCATTTT.

The V gene is TRBV7-9, the J gene TRBJ2-1, with D perhaps TRBD1 (6 bases). The CDR3 spans 14 residues. Germline CDR1 reads SEHNR; CDR2 reads FQNEAQ (reference sequence). Deletions cut 2 bases from V and 6 bases from J, with 11 bases between. The chain's CDR3 is CASSLRTDFNEQFF. CDR3 sequence (DNA): TGTGCCAGCAGCTTAAGGACAGATTTCAATGAGCAGTTCTTC.

The chain is built from TRBV5-1 and TRBJ2-7; 10 bases are shared with TRBD1. The V and J ends lost 4 bases and 0 bases, in that order; junction bases with no gene match: 4. This CDR3 is built from 15 residues. The germline CDR1 and CDR2 sequences are SGHRS and YFSETQ. CDR3 sequence reads: CASSKGQGSSYEQYF. CDR3 bases: TGCGCCAGCAGCAAGGGACAGGGGAGCTCCTACGAGCAGTACTTC.

The V call is TRBV5-1, the J call TRBJ1-2; 10 bases align to TRBD1. Germline V CDR1 and CDR2: SGHRS, YFSETQ. The J segment lost 4 bases and the V segment lost 2 bases, leaving 2 bases of the junction unmatched. The CDR3 is 14 amino acids. The CDR3 region has the DNA TGCGCCAGCAGCTTCGACAGGGGGCTCTATGGCTACACCTTC. Encoded protein: CASSFDRGLYGYTF.

CDR3 DNA: TGTGCCAGCAGTTACCAGGGGGCGGTCAATCAGCCCCAGCATTTT. It yields the protein CASSYQGAVNQPQHF. The gene calls are TRBV6-6 and TRBJ1-5; 8 bases fit TRBD1. Germline V gene lookup returns CDR1 MNHNY and CDR2 SVGAGI (reference sequence). Germline trimming cut 2 bases from V and 3 bases from J; bases unmatched to any gene: 3. The CDR3 spans 15 residues.

The chain's CDR3 is CASRSSDRGGFYGYTF. The CDR3 DNA reads as TGTGCCAGCAGATCCTCCGACAGGGGGGGGTTCTATGGCTACACCTTC. This sequence joins TRBV28 and TRBJ1-2; 9 nucleotides agree with TRBD1. This CDR3 has 16 residues. In germline, CDR1 is MDHEN, CDR2 SYDVKM. The V and J ends lost 6 bases and 4 bases, in that order; junction bases with no gene match: 12.

This sequence joins TRBV6-5 and TRBJ1-2; D is possibly TRBD1 (6 bases). CDR1 is MNHEY, CDR2 SVGAGI, per germline. Trimming shortened V by 6 bases and J by 4 bases, and 9 bases separated the two germline ends. The CDR3 spans 12 residues. This chain's CDR3 is CASRQGSYGYTF. CDR3 nucleotide sequence: TGTGCCAGCAGGCAGGGGAGCTATGGCTACACCTTC.

V gene TRBV11-2 combines with J gene TRBJ1-6; weak D call: TRBD1 (5 bases). In germline, CDR1 is SGHAT, CDR2 FQNNGV. This CDR3 contains 15 residues. Trimming shortened V by 3 bases and J by 7 bases, and 13 bases separated the two germline ends. In DNA, the CDR3 is TGTGCCAGCAGCTTGGGGCGCGTAACGAATTCACCCCTCCACTTT. This translates into CASSLGRVTNSPLHF.

This rearrangement joins TRBV7-9 to TRBJ2-5, with 7 positions matching TRBD1. This CDR3 has 15 amino acids. CDR1 is SEHNR and CDR2 is FQNEAQ in the germline V gene (reference sequence). V shed 3 bases and J 2 bases; nucleotides not matched to a gene: 6. The CDR3 loop is CASSFMGQIQETQYF. The DNA of the CDR3 is TGTGCCAGCAGCTTCATGGGACAGATACAAGAGACCCAGTACTTC.

The chain couples TRBV19 to TRBJ1-1; D is unresolved. The CDR3 length is 15 residues. Germline CDR1 LNHDA, CDR2 SQIVND (reference sequence). With 3 bases removed from V and 8 bases from J, the gap between germline ends came to 19 bases. The CDR3 is CASSINRPGPVEAFF. For the CDR3, the DNA is TGTGCCAGTAGTATTAACCGGCCCGGGCCGGTAGAAGCTTTCTTT. Supplemented by reference TRBV19 and TRBJ1-1, the full variable domain reads DGGITQSPKYLFRKEGQNVTLSCEQNLNHDAMYWYRQDPGQGLRLIYYSQIVNDFQKGDIAEGYSVSREKKESFPLTVTSAQKNPTAFYLCASSINRPGPVEAFFGQGTRLTVV.

V is TRBV7-3 and J is TRBJ2-2; the D call may be TRBD1 or TRBD2 (5 bases each). Trimming stripped 5 bases from V and 1 base from J, with 11 bases between. Germline CDR1 is SGHTA and CDR2 is FQGTGA. The CDR3 is made up of 15 amino acids. The CDR3 DNA is TGTGCCAGCAGCCGGGACGTAGGGAACACCGGGGAGCTGTTTTTT. Its translation is CASSRDVGNTGELFF.